The sequence of this TCR beta chain was determined in a study of PD-L1 blockade in urothelial cancer. Study in general: Each patient had 0 to 3 earlier chemotherapy regimens. Study outcomes and limitations: Durable-benefit cases showed more tumor-associated blood clone expansion at 3 weeks.

The study enrolled patients with locally advanced or metastatic urothelial carcinoma. The germline V gene encodes CDR1 SEHNR and CDR2 FQNEAQ (reference sequence). CDR3 length equals 12 residues. The germline V and J ends were trimmed by 2 bases and 5 bases, with 7 bases remaining between them. Synthetic TCR analog templates were added to each PCR reaction. Produced via immunoSEQ multiplex PCR; TCRdb's table is partial and in-frame only. The sample comprises 20,000 to 25,000 clones, 84% of which are singletons, and around 9.5% rests with the top ten. This clone appeared a few times. What it recognizes is unknown.

The specimen comprised PBMCs, sampled around atezolizumab (anti-PD-L1) treatment. The TCR originated in a man between 65 and 85 years old with urothelial cancer. J is TRBJ2-7 and V is TRBV7-9; D call uncertain. The CDR3 coding sequence is TGTGCCAGCAGCTTATCGGTCGACGAGCAGTACTTC. This gives the protein CASSLSVDEQYF.